These 11 T cell receptor beta chains came from one sample sequenced in a study of cytomegalovirus exposure and HLA in healthy donors. Repertoires were generated with immunoSEQ multiplex PCR, while TCRdb's copy carries only in-frame clones and drops some. The sample shows about 56,000 clones, 90% to 95% of them seen only once. Sequenced sample: PBMCs. These receptors originate from a woman younger than 30 in good health and CMV-seropositive.

The J gene is TRBJ2-5, the V gene TRBV7-2; a possible D gene is TRBD2 (6 bases). The germline V gene has CDR1 SGHTA and CDR2 FQGNSA. The CDR3 extends over 15 amino acids. V was clipped by 6 bases and J by 5 bases, with 19 bases between them. As DNA, the CDR3 is TGTGCCAGCAGTCTCCCCCGTGGGGGGATCGAGACCCAGTACTTC. It codes for CASSLPRGGIETQYF.

The chain couples TRBV4-2 to TRBJ2-7; D remains unclear. Trimming took 3 bases from V and 2 from J, leaving 5 bases between them. Germline V lookup: CDR1 LGHNA, CDR2 YNFKEQ. The CDR3 is 12 residues long. The CDR3 loop reads CASSHEPYEQYF. The CDR3, as DNA: TGTGCCAGCAGCCATGAGCCCTACGAGCAGTACTTC.

J is TRBJ2-2 and V is TRBV7-2; 7 bases line up with TRBD1. V was clipped by 4 bases and J by 6 bases; unmatched bases: 11. Germline CDR1 and CDR2: SGHTA and FQGNSA. This CDR3 has 16 residues. In nucleotides, the CDR3 is TGTGCCAGCAGCTACCGCGGACAGGTGTACGCCGGGGAGCTGTTTTTT. It translates to CASSYRGQVYAGELFF.

This clone was seen once. The V call is TRBV7-2, the J call TRBJ1-5; D uncertain. This CDR3 comprises 14 residues. Trimming removed 5 bases from V and 2 bases from J, with 10 bases in between. The V gene's germline CDR1 is SGHTA and CDR2 FQGNSA. Here the CDR3 reads CASSLDIGNQPQHF. Here the CDR3 DNA reads TGTGCCAGCAGCCTCGACATCGGCAATCAGCCCCAGCATTTT.

This chain uses TRBV7-6 with TRBJ1-1; possible D gene TRBD1, 5 bases. Deletions cut 5 bases from V and 1 base from J, with 8 bases between. Germline CDR1 reads SGHVS; CDR2 reads FNYEAQ. The CDR3 totals 13 residues. The DNA of the CDR3 is TGTGCCAGCAGCAAACAGGAGAACACTGAAGCTTTCTTT. It codes for CASSKQENTEAFF.

CDR3 amino acids: CASRPRGGQETQYF. In DNA form, the CDR3 reads TGTGCCAGCAGGCCAAGGGGGGGCCAAGAGACCCAGTACTTC. This chain connects TRBV7-9 to TRBJ2-5, with a possible D match to TRBD2 (7 bases). This CDR3 comprises 14 residues. The V gene's germline CDR1 is SEHNR and CDR2 FQNEAQ (reference sequence). With 6 bases removed from V and 1 base from J, the gap between germline ends came to 12 bases.

This rearrangement joins TRBV18 to TRBJ1-4, with 8 bases fitting TRBD1. This CDR3 has 14 amino acids. Germline CDR1 reads KGHSH; CDR2 reads LQKENI. The J segment lost 7 bases and the V segment lost 3 bases, leaving 4 bases of the junction unmatched. CDR3 sequence: CASSPGTGSEKLFF. CDR3 DNA sequence: TGTGCCAGCTCACCCGGGACAGGCAGTGAAAAACTGTTTTTT.

V and J are TRBV7-2 and TRBJ2-1; D gene ambiguous. The V end was cut by 0 bases, the J end by 9 bases, with 12 bases between. The CDR3 has 14 residues. The germline V gene encodes CDR1 SGHTA and CDR2 FQGNSA. CDR3 DNA sequence: TGTGCCAGCAGCTTAGCGGGCTACCAGAGTGAGCAGTTCTTC. This translates into CASSLAGYQSEQFF.

The rearrangement joins TRBV7-2 to TRBJ2-3; D is perhaps TRBD1 (6 bases). Trimming took off 5 bases at V and 3 bases at J, with 15 bases between the two ends. CDR1 is SGHTA, CDR2 FQGNSA, per germline. This CDR3 has 15 amino acids. CDR3 loop: CASSHGGRSTDTQYF. The CDR3 nucleotides are TGTGCCAGCAGCCATGGGGGCAGGAGTACAGATACGCAGTATTTT. Full variable domain (rest looked up from reference TRBV7-2 and TRBJ2-3): GAGVSQSPSNKVTEKGKDVELRCDPISGHTALYWYRQSLGQGLEFLIYFQGNSAPDKSGLPSDRFSAERTGGSVSTLTIQRTQQEDSAVYLCASSHGGRSTDTQYFGPGTRLTVL.

The chain couples TRBV5-5 to TRBJ1-1; 7 bases align to TRBD1. Germline CDR1 is SGHKS and CDR2 is YYEKEE (reference sequence). Trimming cost V 4 bases and J 2 bases; bases outside gene matches: 8. The CDR3 extends over 15 amino acids. The CDR3 loop reads CASSTRTGLNTEAFF. CDR3 nucleotides: TGTGCCAGCAGCACCAGGACAGGCTTAAACACTGAAGCTTTCTTT.

Details on this clone: Other DNA sequences in this sample translate to the same CDR3. The V gene is TRBV19, the J gene TRBJ1-5; no clear D gene. Germline assignment: CDR1 LNHDA and CDR2 SQIVND (reference sequence). The CDR3 consists of 15 residues. V dropped 2 bases and J dropped 4 bases, with 12 bases sitting between them. This chain's CDR3 is CASSIKGGSNQPQHF. In DNA form, the CDR3 reads TGTGCCAGTAGTATAAAGGGAGGGTCAAATCAGCCCCAGCATTTT.